What follows are 17 T cell receptor beta chains derived from one specimen sequenced in a study of blood T cell repertoires in COVID-19. TCRdb's copy holds only in-frame clones and misses some; the assay was immunoSEQ multiplex PCR. The table has roughly 97,000 clones, around 87% seen once; the top ten hold nearly 20%. The sequencing input was peripheral blood. The receptors were gathered from a human donor in a cohort sampled during active COVID-19.

The chain is built from TRBV21-1 and TRBJ1-2. TRBV21-1 represents a pseudogene. The CDR3 runs 15 residues. The CDR3 is CASNTGGVHNYGYTF. In DNA, the CDR3 is TGTGCCAGCAACACGGGAGGGGTTCACAACTATGGCTACACCTTC.

This sequence joins TRBV2 and TRBJ2-2, with D uncertain. Germline V gene data show CDR1 as SNHLY and CDR2 as FYNNEI. The CDR3 is 15 residues long. Trimming removed 7 bases from V and 4 bases from J, with 16 bases in between. DNA for the CDR3: TGTGCCAGCAACCCAACGGAGACCCCCACCGGGGAGCTGTTTTTT. Its protein is CASNPTETPTGELFF.

This chain links TRBV27 with TRBJ2-7; 7 bases line up with TRBD2. CDR1 MNHEY and CDR2 SMNVEV come from the germline V gene (reference sequence). The J segment lost 0 bases and the V segment lost 5 bases, leaving 7 bases of the junction unmatched. This CDR3 is 15 amino acids long. CDR3 protein: CASSLAVQSSYEQYF. The CDR3 nucleotides read TGTGCCAGCAGTCTAGCGGTCCAGAGCTCCTACGAGCAGTACTTC.

This clone was seen just once. The chain employs TRBV6-5 and TRBJ1-1; 9 bases fit TRBD1. The CDR3 is 16 amino acids. With 2 bases clipped from V and 7 bases from J, the junction kept 11 bases outside the gene matches. CDR1 is MNHEY, CDR2 SVGAGI, per germline. CDR3 in amino acids: CASSYGTGTTNGEAFF. DNA of the CDR3: TGTGCCAGCAGTTACGGGACAGGGACCACGAACGGTGAAGCTTTCTTT.

CDR3 coding DNA: TGTGCCAGCAGCTTGGAAGGCGCCGGAGCCCGGGGGGATACGCAGTATTTT. It translates to CASSLEGAGARGDTQYF. The rearrangement joins TRBV5-4 to TRBJ2-3; tentative D call: TRBD2 (6 bases). The germline V and J ends were trimmed by 0 bases and 6 bases, with 20 bases remaining between them. Germline CDR1 reads SGHNT; CDR2 reads YYREEE (reference sequence). The CDR3 loop spans 17 amino acids.

The CDR3 sequence: CARLSARRAGEAQFF. The CDR3 DNA sequence: TGCGCCAGATTGTCCGCAAGACGGGCGGGAGAAGCCCAGTTCTTC. The chain uses TRBV10-1 and TRBJ2-1, with 7 positions matching TRBD2. The CDR3 extends over 15 amino acids. Trimming took 9 bases from V and 13 from J; bases not matched to a gene: 21. Per the germline V gene, CDR1 is WNHNN and CDR2 is SYGVQD (reference sequence).

This clone was observed once. The chain links TRBV6-6 to TRBJ1-2; weak D call: TRBD1 (5 bases). Germline loops: CDR1 MNHNY, CDR2 SVGAGI (reference sequence). V lost 9 bases and J 5 bases, leaving 22 bases between the germline ends. The CDR3 consists of 15 residues. The CDR3 here is CASIKSGAGLYGYTF. CDR3 sequence (DNA): TGTGCCAGTATAAAGAGTGGGGCCGGGTTATATGGCTACACCTTC.

The J gene is TRBJ1-2, the V gene TRBV2; D is unresolved. V lost 0 bases and J lost 4, with 12 bases in between. Germline values: CDR1 SNHLY, CDR2 FYNNEI. This CDR3 has 15 amino acids. The CDR3 reads CASSEAGGGRYGYTF. The CDR3 coding sequence is TGTGCCAGCAGTGAAGCGGGAGGAGGCCGCTATGGCTACACCTTC.

The rearrangement links TRBV4-3 to TRBJ2-1; TRBD2 is a possible D gene (6 bases). The CDR3 is 16 amino acids. Trimming pared 0 bases from V and 2 bases from J, leaving 11 bases between. Germline CDR1 and CDR2: LGHNA and YSLEER. CDR3 residues: CASSQDFSGAYNEQFF. In nucleotides, the CDR3 is TGCGCCAGCAGCCAAGATTTTAGCGGAGCCTACAATGAGCAGTTCTTC.

This clone has more than one count but fewer than ten. The V call is TRBV7-9, the J call TRBJ1-5, with D possibly being TRBD1 (6 bases). The CDR3 has 18 amino acids. In germline, CDR1 is SEHNR, CDR2 FQNEAQ (reference sequence). V lost 4 bases and J 2 bases, leaving 21 bases between the germline ends. Here the CDR3 DNA reads TGTGCCAGCAGCTCCGTGGGGCGGGGGCGGTCTGGCAATCAGCCCCAGCATTTT. Translation gives CASSSVGRGRSGNQPQHF.

The table lists this clone with a few counts. The V and J genes are TRBV6-5 and TRBJ1-2, with D hard to call. V shed 8 bases and J shed 4 bases, with 14 bases lying between them. This CDR3 is built from 13 residues. Germline CDR1 is MNHEY and CDR2 is SVGAGI. The CDR3, as DNA: TGTGCCAGCCGCCGGGTCCCTAGCTATGGCTACACCTTC. It translates to CASRRVPSYGYTF.

J is TRBJ2-7 and V is TRBV9; TRBD2 matches 9 bases. The J segment lost 7 bases and the V segment lost 3 bases, leaving 8 bases of the junction unmatched. Per the germline V gene, CDR1 is SGDLS and CDR2 is YYNGEE. CDR3 length: 14 amino acids. CDR3 sequence: CASSAPPAGGEQYF. The CDR3, as DNA: TGTGCCAGCAGCGCCCCCCCAGCGGGAGGTGAGCAGTACTTC.

The chain links TRBV18 to TRBJ2-1, with TRBD2 as a possible D gene (5 bases). The germline V gene encodes CDR1 KGHSH and CDR2 LQKENI. Trimming pared 6 bases from V and 1 base from J, leaving 16 bases between. This CDR3 has 16 residues. As DNA, the CDR3 is TGTGCCAGCTCCTCGGGGAGTCCCTTGTCCTACAATGAGCAGTTCTTC. This translates into CASSSGSPLSYNEQFF.

The chain carries TRBV4-1 and TRBJ1-1; D possibly corresponds to TRBD1 (6 bases). V lost 4 bases, J lost 3 bases, and 27 bases lay in between. The CDR3 totals 19 residues. Germline CDR1 is MGHRA and CDR2 is YSYEKL. The CDR3 sequence is CASSPQRGGTVGADTEAFF. The CDR3 bases are TGCGCCAGCAGCCCACAACGAGGGGGTACGGTGGGGGCGGACACTGAAGCTTTCTTT.

The chain has TRBV18 and TRBJ1-1; 7 nucleotides match TRBD1. The J segment lost 3 bases and the V segment lost 5 bases, leaving 9 bases of the junction unmatched. Germline assignment: CDR1 KGHSH and CDR2 LQKENI. The CDR3 is 15 residues long. CDR3: CASSSSQGMDTEAFF. CDR3 sequence (DNA): TGTGCCAGCTCATCCTCACAGGGGATGGACACTGAAGCTTTCTTT.

As regards this clone: The germline gene is not matched at one end of the junction; a read error may be the cause. The CDR3 region is CASSLERGGEQFF. CDR3 bases: TGTGCTAGCAGCTTAGAGAGGGGGGGTGAGCAGTTCTTC. This sequence joins TRBV7-7 and TRBJ2-1, with D tentatively TRBD2 (7 bases). Per germline, CDR1 SSHAT and CDR2 FNYEAQ (reference sequence). The CDR3 length is 13 residues.

The rearrangement joins TRBV12-3 or TRBV12-4 to TRBJ1-1; D is perhaps TRBD1 (6 bases). There are 13 residues in the CDR3. V was cut by 5 bases and J by 4 bases, with 11 bases left in between. CDR3 loop: CASSTHRVTEAFF. The DNA of the CDR3 is TGTGCCAGCAGTACCCACAGGGTCACTGAAGCTTTCTTT.